A selection of T cell receptor beta chains follows, all from one sample in a study of T-cell memory formation after mild COVID-19. TCRdb itself ran the 5' RACE reads through MiXCR, one entry per CDR3 protein. The sample carries about 120,000 distinct CDR3 sequences, 20% to 25% recorded once. Sample: PBMCs or a T cell subset sorted from them (not recorded which). These receptors were collected from a man between 18 and 35 years old who had mild COVID-19 (a few samples of this study predate the infection). Cell type and time point are not known. The CDR3 runs from the conserved cysteine through the conserved F or W. Fields, in order: V gene, J gene, clone size, D gene, CDR3 protein, CDR3 DNA. The D gene is left open where the match is weak. Part of the rows lack a size; the others show once, few, many or a class for expanded clones.

>TRBV7-9|TRBJ1-4|NA|NA
CASSVLLSGGGEKLFF
TGTGCCAGCAGCGTGCTCCTCTCCGGCGGAGGAGAAAAACTGTTTTTT
>TRBV12-3/TRBV12-4|TRBJ1-2|few|NA
CASSLGGPLGYTF
TGTGCCAGCAGTTTAGGAGGACCCTTGGGCTACACCTTC
>TRBV4-1|TRBJ1-2|few|NA
CASSQGRRDGYTF
TGCGCCAGCAGCCAAGGAAGGAGGGATGGCTACACCTTC
>TRBV5-1|TRBJ1-6|medium-sized|NA
CASSLGDRLYSPLHF
TGCGCCAGCAGCTTGGGGGACCGCCTGTATTCACCCCTCCACTTT
>TRBV6-5|TRBJ1-2|few|NA
CASRTGVNAAGYTF
TGTGCCAGCAGGACCGGGGTTAACGCGGCTGGCTACACCTTC
>TRBV14|TRBJ2-3|NA|NA
CASSQVMLAVSTDTQYF
TGTGCCAGCAGCCAAGTAATGTTAGCAGTAAGCACAGATACGCAGTATTTT
>TRBV4-3|TRBJ1-1|few|NA
CASSRLEYTEAFF
TGCGCCAGCAGCCGCCTTGAGTACACTGAAGCTTTCTTT
>TRBV5-1|TRBJ1-1|few|NA
CASSFFGGTEAFF
TGCGCCAGCAGCTTCTTTGGGGGCACTGAAGCTTTCTTT
>TRBV4-1|TRBJ2-7|few|NA
CASSQANTGAYEQYF
TGCGCCAGCAGCCAAGCCAACACAGGAGCCTACGAGCAGTACTTC
>TRBV9|TRBJ2-7|few|NA
CASSVGAGVYEQYF
TGTGCCAGCAGCGTAGGGGCAGGAGTCTACGAGCAGTACTTC
>TRBV7-8|TRBJ2-7|NA|NA
CASTPRDEYEQYF
TGTGCCAGCACCCCTAGGGACGAATACGAGCAGTACTTC
>TRBV30|TRBJ2-1|NA|TRBD2
CAWQRGLAGGNEQFF
TGTGCCTGGCAAAGGGGACTAGCGGGGGGGAATGAGCAGTTCTTC
>TRBV12-3/TRBV12-4|TRBJ2-5|NA|NA
CASSFRGLQETQYF
TGTGCCAGCAGTTTTAGGGGACTGCAAGAGACCCAGTACTTC
>TRBV20-1|TRBJ1-6|NA|NA
CSARGPRSYNSPLHF
TGCAGTGCTAGAGGACCCAGGAGCTATAATTCACCCCTCCACTTT
>TRBV11-2|TRBJ2-1|few|NA
CASGRGQSYNEQFF
TGTGCCAGCGGCCGGGGGCAATCCTACAATGAGCAGTTCTTC
>TRBV6-5|TRBJ2-7|NA|TRBD1
CASSATPGTGLEQYF
TGTGCCAGCAGTGCCACTCCTGGGACAGGCCTTGAGCAGTACTTC
>TRBV4-3|TRBJ1-1|NA|NA
CASSQEGVTEAFF
TGCGCCAGCAGCCAAGAGGGAGTTACTGAAGCTTTCTTT
>TRBV4-3|TRBJ1-2|few|NA
CASSPRVDYGYTF
TGCGCCAGCAGCCCCAGGGTGGACTATGGCTACACCTTC
>TRBV3-1|TRBJ1-1|NA|NA
CASSQGMGYTEAFF
TGTGCCAGCAGCCAAGGCATGGGGTATACTGAAGCTTTCTTT
>TRBV28|TRBJ2-1|NA|TRBD2
CASTASASGSNEQFF
TGTGCCAGCACGGCCTCGGCTAGCGGATCCAATGAGCAGTTCTTC
>TRBV20-1|TRBJ2-2|few|TRBD1
CSARDRGHWVGELFF
TGCAGTGCTAGGGACAGGGGGCACTGGGTCGGGGAGCTGTTTTTT
>TRBV5-1|TRBJ1-5|few|NA
CASSLDSYSNQPQHF
TGCGCCAGCAGCTTGGACAGCTATAGCAATCAGCCCCAGCATTTT
>TRBV29-1|TRBJ1-2|few|TRBD1
CSVDLGQAYYGYTF
TGCAGCGTTGATCTGGGACAGGCCTACTATGGCTACACCTTC
>TRBV25-1|TRBJ2-2|NA|TRBD1
CASSGDRGRRGELFF
TGTGCCAGCAGTGGGGACAGGGGACGCCGCGGGGAGCTGTTTTTT
>TRBV7-9|TRBJ1-2|few|NA
CASTDIGLLTYGYTF
TGTGCCAGCACCGATATTGGGCTGCTGACCTATGGCTACACCTTC
>TRBV6-6|TRBJ1-2|few|TRBD1
CASSPGGINYGYTF
TGTGCCAGCAGTCCAGGGGGCATAAACTATGGCTACACCTTC
>TRBV3-1|TRBJ2-3|few|TRBD1
CASSLLGTGATDTQYF
TGTGCCAGCAGCCTCCTGGGGACAGGGGCCACAGATACGCAGTATTTT
>TRBV4-2|TRBJ2-4|once|NA
CASSQGRLALRSKNIQYF
TGTGCCAGCAGCCAAGGAAGGTTAGCCCTACGGAGCAAAAACATTCAGTACTTC
>TRBV7-6|TRBJ2-1|NA|NA
CASSYNYNEQFF
TGTGCCAGCAGCTACAACTACAATGAGCAGTTCTTC
>TRBV11-2|TRBJ2-2|few|NA
CASSFTRATGELFF
TGTGCCAGCAGCTTCACTAGGGCCACCGGGGAGCTGTTTTTT
>TRBV6-5|TRBJ1-5|few|NA
CASSYRGPYSNQPQHF
TGTGCCAGCAGTTACCGTGGACCTTATAGCAATCAGCCCCAGCATTTT
>TRBV25-1|TRBJ2-7|NA|TRBD1
CASGETGGYEQYF
TGTGCCAGCGGGGAGACAGGGGGCTACGAGCAGTACTTC
>TRBV7-9|TRBJ1-2|NA|NA
CASSFSGAYGYTF
TGTGCCAGCAGCTTTTCGGGGGCCTATGGCTACACCTTC
>TRBV7-9|TRBJ2-7|few|TRBD1
CASSFSGTAYEQYF
TGTGCCAGCAGCTTTTCCGGGACAGCCTACGAGCAGTACTTC
>TRBV5-6|TRBJ1-5|NA|NA
CASSWAGGQPQHF
TGTGCCAGCAGTTGGGCCGGCGGTCAGCCCCAGCATTTT
>TRBV4-3|TRBJ2-7|few|TRBD1
CASSQGTGGGYEQYF
TGCGCCAGCAGCCAGGGAACAGGGGGTGGCTACGAGCAGTACTTC
>TRBV5-4|TRBJ2-5|NA|TRBD2
CASSGERGLGETQYF
TGTGCCAGCAGCGGGGAGCGGGGGCTTGGAGAGACCCAGTACTTC
>TRBV20-1|TRBJ2-3|NA|TRBD1
CSASRQGTTDTQYF
TGCAGTGCTAGCCGACAGGGAACGACAGATACGCAGTATTTT
>TRBV25-1|TRBJ2-2|few|NA
CASRAGNTGELFF
TGTGCCAGCAGGGCAGGGAACACCGGGGAGCTGTTTTTT
>TRBV6-2/TRBV6-3|TRBJ2-2|NA|TRBD1
CASTTRTGGRGKLFF
TGTGCCAGCACAACCCGGACAGGGGGTAGAGGAAAGCTGTTTTTT
>TRBV29-1|TRBJ2-1|NA|NA
CSVENQYNEQFF
TGCAGCGTTGAGAATCAATACAATGAGCAGTTCTTC
>TRBV4-3|TRBJ2-7|NA|NA
CASSQDARGEISYEQYF
TGCGCCAGCAGCCAGGATGCTAGGGGGGAGATCTCCTACGAGCAGTACTTC
>TRBV5-1|TRBJ2-6|many|NA
CASSLELSGANVLTF
TGCGCCAGCAGCTTGGAACTCTCTGGGGCCAACGTCCTGACTTTC
>TRBV5-6|TRBJ1-2|NA|NA
CASSSLGLGDGYTF
TGTGCCAGCAGCTCCCTGGGCCTTGGTGACGGCTACACCTTC
>TRBV6-5|TRBJ2-1|few|TRBD2
CASSSSGGANEQFF
TGTGCCAGCAGTTCTAGCGGGGGGGCTAATGAGCAGTTCTTC
>TRBV6-1|TRBJ1-2|medium-sized|NA
CASREGGHGYTF
TGTGCCAGCAGAGAGGGGGGACATGGCTACACCTTC
>TRBV14|TRBJ2-5|NA|TRBD1
CASSQDRPRGIQETQYF
TGTGCCAGCAGCCAAGATCGTCCCAGGGGGATACAAGAGACCCAGTACTTC
>TRBV29-1|TRBJ1-6|few|NA
CSVPTRSSYNSPLHF
TGCAGCGTTCCTACACGGAGCTCCTATAATTCACCCCTCCACTTT
>TRBV4-1|TRBJ2-1|NA|TRBD2
CASSQEFQRGGDEQFF
TGCGCCAGCAGCCAAGAGTTCCAGCGGGGGGGGGATGAGCAGTTCTTC
>TRBV10-3|TRBJ2-3|few|TRBD2
CAISESRAGAYTDTQYF
TGTGCCATCAGTGAGTCCAGAGCGGGGGCCTACACAGATACGCAGTATTTT